In its sample, the clone carrying this T cell receptor (beta chain) was seen a few times. Its antigen is not known. The record originates from a study of beta chain features in type 1 diabetes. At the level of the study: Patients did not differ from healthy donors in age, gender or cell yield. Study outcomes and limitations: Across all four CD4+ subsets, people with type 1 diabetes showed modestly shorter TCRB CDR3s. The similarity of naive, central memory and Treg TCRB repertoires appeared greater among patients than among healthy donors.

This CDR3 has 14 residues. CDR1 and CDR2 from the germline V gene are MNHEY and SVGAGI. The V gene lost 2 bases and the J gene lost 0 bases, with 7 bases spanning the gap. The authors reverse transcribed all of the isolated RNA, so sequencing captured expressed TCRB transcripts. Assay: immunoSEQ multiplex PCR; the TCRdb copy retains only in-frame clones and omits some. The table includes about 300,000 clones, roughly 13% detected once. This TCR came from a woman in her late teens or twenties with type 1 diabetes. Sequenced material: naive CD4+ T cells from blood. The chain links TRBV6-5 to TRBJ1-1; D is possibly TRBD1 (6 bases). This chain's CDR3 is CASSYGQLNTEAFF. The CDR3 DNA follows: TGTGCCAGCAGTTACGGACAGTTGAACACTGAAGCTTTCTTT.